This T cell receptor (beta chain) is from a study of T-cell memory formation after mild COVID-19. Study-level information: TCR clusters were mostly confined to one donor each.

The study, taken as a whole, reports: Contracting clones, day 15 to 85, had balanced CD4/CD8, and later expanders favored CD4+.

Sample barcodes and UMIs were carried by the TCR alpha and TCR beta cDNA libraries that 5'RACE generated with constant-segment primers. Each CDR3 protein is one row after TCRdb ran MiXCR on the 5' RACE reads. This sample has approximately 440,000 distinct CDR3 sequences, with around 20% found just once. V gave up 6 bases and J gave up 5 bases; unmatched junction bases: 5. This CDR3 contains 14 residues. The germline gives CDR1 SGHNT, CDR2 YYREEE (reference sequence). In the case of this clonotype: Its antigen is unidentified.

V usage is TRBV5-4 and J usage is TRBJ2-7; the match to TRBD2 covers 13 bases. Input material: PBMCs or a T cell subset sorted from them (not recorded which). The sequence came from an adult woman who had mild COVID-19 (a few samples of this study predate the infection). Cell type and time point are not known. CDR3 nucleotide sequence: TGTGCCAGCACCCCTGGACTAGCGGGAGACGAGCAGTACTTC. It encodes CASTPGLAGDEQYF.